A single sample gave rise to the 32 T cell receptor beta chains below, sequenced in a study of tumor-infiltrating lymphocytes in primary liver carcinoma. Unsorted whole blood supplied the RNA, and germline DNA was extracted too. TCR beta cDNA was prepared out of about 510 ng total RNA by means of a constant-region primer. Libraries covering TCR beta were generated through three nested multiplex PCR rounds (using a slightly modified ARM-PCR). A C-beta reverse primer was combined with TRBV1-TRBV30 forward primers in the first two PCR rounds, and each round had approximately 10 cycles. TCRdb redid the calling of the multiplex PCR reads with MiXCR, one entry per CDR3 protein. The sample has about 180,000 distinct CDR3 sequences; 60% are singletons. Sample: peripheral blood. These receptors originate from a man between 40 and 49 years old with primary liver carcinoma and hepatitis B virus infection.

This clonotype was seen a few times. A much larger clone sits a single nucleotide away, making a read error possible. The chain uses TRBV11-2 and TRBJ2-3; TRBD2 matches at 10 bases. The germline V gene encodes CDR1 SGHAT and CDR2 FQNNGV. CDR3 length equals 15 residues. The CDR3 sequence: CTSSSGTSDTDTQYF. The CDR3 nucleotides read TGTACCAGCAGCTCCGGGACTAGCGACACAGATACGCAGTATTTT.

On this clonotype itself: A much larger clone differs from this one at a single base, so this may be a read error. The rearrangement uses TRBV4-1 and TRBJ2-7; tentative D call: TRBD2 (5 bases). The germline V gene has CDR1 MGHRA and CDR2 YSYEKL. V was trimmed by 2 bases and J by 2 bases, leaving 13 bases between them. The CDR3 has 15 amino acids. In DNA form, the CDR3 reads TGCGCCAGCAGCCAATCGACTAACGTCCCCTACGAGCAGTACTTC. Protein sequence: CASSQSTNVPYEQYF.

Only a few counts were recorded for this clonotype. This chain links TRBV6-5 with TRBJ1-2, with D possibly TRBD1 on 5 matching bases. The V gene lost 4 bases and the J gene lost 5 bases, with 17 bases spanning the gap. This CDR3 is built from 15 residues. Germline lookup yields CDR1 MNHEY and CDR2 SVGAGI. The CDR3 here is CASSSRGTWVYGYTF. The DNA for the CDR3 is TGTGCCAGCAGTTCTAGGGGTACGTGGGTGTATGGCTACACCTTC.

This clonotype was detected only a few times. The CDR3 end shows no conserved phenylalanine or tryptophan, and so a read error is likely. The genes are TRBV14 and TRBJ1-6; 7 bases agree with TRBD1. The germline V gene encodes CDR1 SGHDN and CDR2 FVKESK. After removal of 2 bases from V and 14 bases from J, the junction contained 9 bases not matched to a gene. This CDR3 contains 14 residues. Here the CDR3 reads CASSQSGGISTLHS. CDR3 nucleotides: TGTGCCAGCAGCCAATCAGGGGGGATATCGACCCTCCACTCT.

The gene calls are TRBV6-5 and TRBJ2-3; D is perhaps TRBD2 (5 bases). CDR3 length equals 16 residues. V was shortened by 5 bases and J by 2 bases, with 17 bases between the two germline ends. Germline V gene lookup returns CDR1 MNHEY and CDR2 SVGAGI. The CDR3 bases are TGTGCCAGCAGTCTCCTCGGACTGGGTACCACAGATACGCAGTATTTT. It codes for CASSLLGLGTTDTQYF.

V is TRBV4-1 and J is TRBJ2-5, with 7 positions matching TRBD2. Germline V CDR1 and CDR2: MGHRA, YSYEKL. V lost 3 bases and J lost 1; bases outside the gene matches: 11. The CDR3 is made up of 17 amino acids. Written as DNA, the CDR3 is TGCGCCAGCAGCCAGAGTCCTTCTAGCGGTTTCCAAGAGACCCAGTACTTC. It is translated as CASSQSPSSGFQETQYF.

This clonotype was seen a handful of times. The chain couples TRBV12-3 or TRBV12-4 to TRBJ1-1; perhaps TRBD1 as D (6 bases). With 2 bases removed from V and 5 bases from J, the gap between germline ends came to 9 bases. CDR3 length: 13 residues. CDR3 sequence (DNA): TGTGCCAGCAGTTTAACAGGGCAGACTGAAGCTTTCTTT. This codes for CASSLTGQTEAFF.

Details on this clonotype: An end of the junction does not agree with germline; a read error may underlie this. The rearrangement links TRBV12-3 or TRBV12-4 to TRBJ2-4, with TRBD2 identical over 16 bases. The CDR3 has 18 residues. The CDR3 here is CGSRAGLAGGPAKNIQYF. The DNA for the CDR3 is TGTGGCAGCAGGGCGGGACTAGCGGGAGGGCCAGCCAAAAACATTCAGTACTTC.

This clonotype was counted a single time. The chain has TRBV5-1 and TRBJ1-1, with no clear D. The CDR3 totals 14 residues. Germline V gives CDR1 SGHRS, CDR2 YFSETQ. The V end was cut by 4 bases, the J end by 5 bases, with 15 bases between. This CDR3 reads CASSQGNVETEAFF. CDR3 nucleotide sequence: TGCGCCAGCAGCCAAGGGAACGTCGAAACTGAAGCTTTCTTT.

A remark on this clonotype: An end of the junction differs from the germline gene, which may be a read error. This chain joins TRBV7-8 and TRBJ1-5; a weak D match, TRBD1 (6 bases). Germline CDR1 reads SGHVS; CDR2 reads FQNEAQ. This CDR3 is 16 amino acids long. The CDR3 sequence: CARSLARAGATQPQHF. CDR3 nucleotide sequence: TGTGCCCGCAGCTTAGCGAGGGCAGGGGCAACTCAGCCCCAGCATTTT.

CDR3 protein: CKAGGNYNEQFF. The CDR3 region has the DNA TGCAAGGCGGGAGGGAACTACAATGAGCAGTTCTTC. The gene calls are TRBV29-1 and TRBJ2-1; 9 bases agree with TRBD2. The germline V gene encodes CDR1 SQVTM and CDR2 ANQGSEA. The CDR3 extends over 12 amino acids.

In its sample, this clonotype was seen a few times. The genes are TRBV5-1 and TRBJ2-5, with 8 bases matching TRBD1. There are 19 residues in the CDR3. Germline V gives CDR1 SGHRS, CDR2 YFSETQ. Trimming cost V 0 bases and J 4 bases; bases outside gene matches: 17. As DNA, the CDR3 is TGCGCCAGCAGCTTGGATGCAATGAGGACAGGGATATTGGGAGAGACCCAGTACTTC. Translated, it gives CASSLDAMRTGILGETQYF.

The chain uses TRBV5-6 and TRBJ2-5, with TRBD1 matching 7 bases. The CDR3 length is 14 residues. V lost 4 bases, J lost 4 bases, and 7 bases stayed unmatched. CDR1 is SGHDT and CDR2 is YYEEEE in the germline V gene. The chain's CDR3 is CASSIRDRTETQYF. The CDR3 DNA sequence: TGTGCCAGCAGCATCCGGGACAGAACAGAGACCCAGTACTTC.

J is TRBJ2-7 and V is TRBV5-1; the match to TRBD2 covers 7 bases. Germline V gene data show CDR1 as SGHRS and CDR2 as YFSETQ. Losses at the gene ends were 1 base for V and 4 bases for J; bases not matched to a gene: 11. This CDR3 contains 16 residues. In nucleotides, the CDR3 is TGCGCCAGCAGCTTGCGATCTAGCGGCCCAGCATACGAGCAGTACTTC. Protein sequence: CASSLRSSGPAYEQYF. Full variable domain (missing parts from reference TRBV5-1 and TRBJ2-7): KAGVTQTPRYLIKTRGQQVTLSCSPISGHRSVSWYQQTPGQGLQFLFEYFSETQRNKGNFPGRFSGRQFSNSRSEMNVSTLELGDSALYLCASSLRSSGPAYEQYFGPGTRLTVT.

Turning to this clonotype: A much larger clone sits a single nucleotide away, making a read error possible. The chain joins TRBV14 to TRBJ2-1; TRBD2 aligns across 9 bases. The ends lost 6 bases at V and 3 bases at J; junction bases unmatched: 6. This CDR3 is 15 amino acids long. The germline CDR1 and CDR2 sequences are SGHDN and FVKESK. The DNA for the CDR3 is TGTGCCAGCAGTGCCGTAGCGGGAGTCTACAATGAGCAGTTCTTC. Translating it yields CASSAVAGVYNEQFF.

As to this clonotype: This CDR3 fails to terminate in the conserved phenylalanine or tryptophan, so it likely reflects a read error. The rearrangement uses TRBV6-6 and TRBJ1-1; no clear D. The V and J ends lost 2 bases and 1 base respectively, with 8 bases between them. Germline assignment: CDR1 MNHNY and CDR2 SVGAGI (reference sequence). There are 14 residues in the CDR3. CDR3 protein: CASSYGQENTEAFS. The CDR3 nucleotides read TGTGCCAGCAGTTACGGGCAAGAGAACACTGAAGCTTTCTCT.

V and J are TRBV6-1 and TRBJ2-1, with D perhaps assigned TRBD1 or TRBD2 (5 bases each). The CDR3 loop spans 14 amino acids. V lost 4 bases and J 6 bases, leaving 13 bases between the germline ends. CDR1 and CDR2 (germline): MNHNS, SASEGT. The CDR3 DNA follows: TGTGCCAGCAGTGGGTTGGGGGAATGCAATGAGCAGTTCTTC. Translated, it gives CASSGLGECNEQFF.

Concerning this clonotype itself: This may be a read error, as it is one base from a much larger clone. The CDR3 nucleotides are TGTGCCAGCGGTCCGTCAGGGGCATTAGGGTTAAGGGACTACACCTTC. Its translation: CASGPSGALGLRDYTF. The V call is TRBV28, the J call TRBJ1-2; D is possibly TRBD1 (6 bases). The CDR3 spans 16 residues. Per the germline V gene, CDR1 is MDHEN and CDR2 is SYDVKM. Trimming stripped 8 bases from V and 10 bases from J, with 29 bases between.

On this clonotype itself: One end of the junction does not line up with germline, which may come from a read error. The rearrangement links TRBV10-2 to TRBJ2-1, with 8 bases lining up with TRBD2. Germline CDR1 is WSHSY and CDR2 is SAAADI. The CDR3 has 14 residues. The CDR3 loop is CASSDRAGANVQFF. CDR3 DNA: TGCGCCAGCAGTGACAGAGCGGGAGCCAATGTGCAGTTCTTC.

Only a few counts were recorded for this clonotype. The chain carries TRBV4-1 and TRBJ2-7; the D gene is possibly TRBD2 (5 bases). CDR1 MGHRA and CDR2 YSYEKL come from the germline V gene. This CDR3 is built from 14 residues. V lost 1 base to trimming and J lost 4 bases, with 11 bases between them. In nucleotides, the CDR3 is TGCGCCAGCAGCCAAGGACCCTCGGGATACGAGCAGTACTTC. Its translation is CASSQGPSGYEQYF.

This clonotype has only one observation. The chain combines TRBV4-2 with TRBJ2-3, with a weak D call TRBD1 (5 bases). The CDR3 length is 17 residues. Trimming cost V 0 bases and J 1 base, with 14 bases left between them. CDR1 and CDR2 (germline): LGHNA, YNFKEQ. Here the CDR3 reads CASSQDCGAGRTDTQYF. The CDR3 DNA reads TGTGCCAGCAGCCAAGATTGTGGGGCAGGGCGCACAGATACGCAGTATTTT.

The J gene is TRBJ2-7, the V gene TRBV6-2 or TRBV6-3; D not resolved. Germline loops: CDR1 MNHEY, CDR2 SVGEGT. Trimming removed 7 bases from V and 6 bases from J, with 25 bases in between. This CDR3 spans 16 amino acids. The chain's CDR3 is CASTIGVAVAGAEQYF. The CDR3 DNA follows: TGTGCCAGCACCATTGGGGTAGCTGTCGCAGGCGCCGAGCAGTACTTC.

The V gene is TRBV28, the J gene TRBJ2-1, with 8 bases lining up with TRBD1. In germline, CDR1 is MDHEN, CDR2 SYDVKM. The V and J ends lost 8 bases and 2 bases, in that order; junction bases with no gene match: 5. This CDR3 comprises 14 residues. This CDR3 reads CASVGTGTYNEQFF. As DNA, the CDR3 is TGTGCCAGCGTTGGGACAGGTACCTACAATGAGCAGTTCTTC.

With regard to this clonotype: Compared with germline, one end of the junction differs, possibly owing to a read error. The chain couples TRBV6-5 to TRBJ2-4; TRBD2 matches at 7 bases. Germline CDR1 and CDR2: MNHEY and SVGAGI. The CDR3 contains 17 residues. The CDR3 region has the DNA TGTGCCAGCATGCAAACCCCTAGCGGACTGGCCAAAAACATTCACTACTTC. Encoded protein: CASMQTPSGLAKNIHYF.

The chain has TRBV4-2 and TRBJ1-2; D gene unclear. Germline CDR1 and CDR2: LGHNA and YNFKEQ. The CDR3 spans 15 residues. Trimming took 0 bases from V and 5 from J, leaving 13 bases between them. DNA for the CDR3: TGTGCCAGCAGCCAAGATCTACGCTATGAGTATGGCTACACCTTC. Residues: CASSQDLRYEYGYTF.

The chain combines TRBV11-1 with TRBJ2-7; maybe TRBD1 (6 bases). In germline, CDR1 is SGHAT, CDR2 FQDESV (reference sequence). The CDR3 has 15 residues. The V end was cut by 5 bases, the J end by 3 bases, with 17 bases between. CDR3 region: CASSAGDIRIYEQYF. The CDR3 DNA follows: TGTGCCAGCAGCGCCGGGGACATAAGGATCTACGAGCAGTACTTC.

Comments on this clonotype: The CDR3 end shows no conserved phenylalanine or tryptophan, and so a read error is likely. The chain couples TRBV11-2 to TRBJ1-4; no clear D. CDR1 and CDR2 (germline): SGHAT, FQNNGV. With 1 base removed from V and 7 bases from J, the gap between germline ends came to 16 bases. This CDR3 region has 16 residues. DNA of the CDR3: TGTGCCAGCAGCTTAGTATATGCCGCACGGTGTGAAAAACTGTTTTCT. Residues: CASSLVYAARCEKLFS.

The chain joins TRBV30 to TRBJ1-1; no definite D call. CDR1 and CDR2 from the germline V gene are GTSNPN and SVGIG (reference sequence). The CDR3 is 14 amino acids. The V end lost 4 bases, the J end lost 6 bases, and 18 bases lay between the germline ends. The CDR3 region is CAWKSRHPVAEAFF. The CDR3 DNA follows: TGTGCCTGGAAATCGCGGCACCCTGTCGCTGAAGCTTTCTTT.

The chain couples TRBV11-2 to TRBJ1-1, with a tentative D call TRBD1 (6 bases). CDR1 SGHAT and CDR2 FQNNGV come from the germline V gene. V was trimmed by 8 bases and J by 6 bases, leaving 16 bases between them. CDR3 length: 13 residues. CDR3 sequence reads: CASGRNRDAEAFF. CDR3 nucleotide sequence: TGTGCCAGCGGTAGGAACAGGGACGCTGAAGCTTTCTTT. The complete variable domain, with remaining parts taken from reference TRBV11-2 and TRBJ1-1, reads EAGVAQSPRYKIIEKRQSVAFWCNPISGHATLYWYQQILGQGPKLLIQFQNNGVVDDSQLPKDRFSAERLKGVDSTLKIQPAKLEDSAVYLCASGRNRDAEAFFGQGTRLTVV.

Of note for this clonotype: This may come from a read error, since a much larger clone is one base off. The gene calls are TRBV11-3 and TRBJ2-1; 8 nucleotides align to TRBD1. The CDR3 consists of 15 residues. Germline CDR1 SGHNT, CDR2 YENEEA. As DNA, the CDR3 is TGTGCCGGCAGCTTAGCCCAGGGGGCGAACAATGAGCAGTTCTTC. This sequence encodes CAGSLAQGANNEQFF.

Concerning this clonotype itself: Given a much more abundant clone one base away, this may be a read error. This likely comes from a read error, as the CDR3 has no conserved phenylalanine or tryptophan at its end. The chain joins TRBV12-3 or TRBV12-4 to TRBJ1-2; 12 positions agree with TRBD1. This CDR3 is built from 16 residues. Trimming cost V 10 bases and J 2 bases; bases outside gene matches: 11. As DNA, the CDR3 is TGTGCCATCCTCATTCGGGACAGGGGGCAGAACTATGGCTACACCTCC. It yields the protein CAILIRDRGQNYGYTS.

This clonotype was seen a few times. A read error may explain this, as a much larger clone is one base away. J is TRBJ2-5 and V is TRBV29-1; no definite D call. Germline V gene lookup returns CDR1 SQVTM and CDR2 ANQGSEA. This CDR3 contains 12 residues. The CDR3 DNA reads TGCAGCGTTGTGTCCACTCAAGAGATCCAGTACTTC. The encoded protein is CSVVSTQEIQYF.